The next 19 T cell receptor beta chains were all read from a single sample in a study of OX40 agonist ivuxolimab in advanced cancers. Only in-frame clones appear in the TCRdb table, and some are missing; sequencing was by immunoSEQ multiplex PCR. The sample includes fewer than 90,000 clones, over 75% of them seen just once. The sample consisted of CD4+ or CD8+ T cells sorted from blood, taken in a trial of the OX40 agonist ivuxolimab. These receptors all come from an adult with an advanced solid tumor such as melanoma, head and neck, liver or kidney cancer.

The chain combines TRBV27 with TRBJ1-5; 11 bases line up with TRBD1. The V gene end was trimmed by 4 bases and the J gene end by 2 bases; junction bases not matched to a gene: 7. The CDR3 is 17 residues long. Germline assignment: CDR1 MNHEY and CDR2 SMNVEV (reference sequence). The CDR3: CASSSRTGGLRNQPQHF. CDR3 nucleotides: TGTGCCAGCAGTTCCCGGACAGGGGGCTTGCGCAATCAGCCCCAGCATTTT.

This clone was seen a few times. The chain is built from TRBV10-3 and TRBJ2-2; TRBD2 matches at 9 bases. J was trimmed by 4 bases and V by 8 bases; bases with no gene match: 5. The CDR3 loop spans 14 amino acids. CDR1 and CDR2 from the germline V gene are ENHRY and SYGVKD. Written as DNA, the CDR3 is TGTGCCATCCGGGCTAGCGGGGCCACCGGGGAGCTGTTTTTT. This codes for CAIRASGATGELFF.

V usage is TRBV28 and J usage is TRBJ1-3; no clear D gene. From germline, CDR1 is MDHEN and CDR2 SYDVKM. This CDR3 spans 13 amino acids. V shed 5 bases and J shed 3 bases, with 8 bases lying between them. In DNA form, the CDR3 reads TGTGCCAGCAGTCGTTCTCGTGGAAACACCATATATTTT. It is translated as CASSRSRGNTIYF.

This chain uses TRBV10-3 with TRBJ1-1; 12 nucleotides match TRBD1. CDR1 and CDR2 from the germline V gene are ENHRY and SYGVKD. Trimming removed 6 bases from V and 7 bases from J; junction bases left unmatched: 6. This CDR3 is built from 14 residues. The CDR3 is CAIRTGQGADEAFF. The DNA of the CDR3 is TGTGCCATCAGGACGGGACAGGGGGCTGATGAAGCTTTCTTT.

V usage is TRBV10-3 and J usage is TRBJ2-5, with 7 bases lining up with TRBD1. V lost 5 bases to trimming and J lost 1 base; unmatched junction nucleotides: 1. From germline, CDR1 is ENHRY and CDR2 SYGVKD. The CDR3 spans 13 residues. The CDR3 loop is CAISTGVQETQYF. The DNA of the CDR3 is TGTGCCATCAGTACAGGGGTCCAAGAGACCCAGTACTTC.

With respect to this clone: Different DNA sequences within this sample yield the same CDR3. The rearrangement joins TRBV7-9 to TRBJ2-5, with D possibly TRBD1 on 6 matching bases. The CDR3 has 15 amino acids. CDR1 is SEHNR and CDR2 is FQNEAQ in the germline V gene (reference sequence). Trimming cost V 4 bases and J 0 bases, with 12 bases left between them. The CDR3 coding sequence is TGTGCCAGCAGCTCGGCCGGGACACACCAAGAGACCCAGTACTTC. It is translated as CASSSAGTHQETQYF.

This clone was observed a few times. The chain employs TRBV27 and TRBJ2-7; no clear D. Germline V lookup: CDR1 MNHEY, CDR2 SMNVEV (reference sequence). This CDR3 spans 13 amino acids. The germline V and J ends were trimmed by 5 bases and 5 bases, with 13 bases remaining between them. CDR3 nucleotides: TGTGCCAGCAGTCTAGGGTGGCAAAACGAGCAGTACTTC. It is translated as CASSLGWQNEQYF.

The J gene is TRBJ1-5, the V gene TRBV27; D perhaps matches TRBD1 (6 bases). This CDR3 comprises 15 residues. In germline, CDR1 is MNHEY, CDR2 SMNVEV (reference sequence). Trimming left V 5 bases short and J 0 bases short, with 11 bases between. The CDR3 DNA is TGTGCCAGCAGTCCCCGGACAGTTAGCAATCAGCCCCAGCATTTT. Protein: CASSPRTVSNQPQHF.

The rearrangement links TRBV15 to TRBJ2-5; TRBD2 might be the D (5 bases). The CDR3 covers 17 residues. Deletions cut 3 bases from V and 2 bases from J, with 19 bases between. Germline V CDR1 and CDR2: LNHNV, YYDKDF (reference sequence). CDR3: CATSSRTRSGAQETQYF. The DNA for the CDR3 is TGTGCCACCAGCAGCCGTACGAGAAGCGGCGCACAAGAGACCCAGTACTTC.

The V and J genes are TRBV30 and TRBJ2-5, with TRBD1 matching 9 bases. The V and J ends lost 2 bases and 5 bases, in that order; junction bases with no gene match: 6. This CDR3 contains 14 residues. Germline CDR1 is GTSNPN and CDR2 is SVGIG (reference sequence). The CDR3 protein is CAWSPTGGGETQYF. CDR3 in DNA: TGTGCCTGGAGTCCAACAGGGGGCGGGGAGACCCAGTACTTC.

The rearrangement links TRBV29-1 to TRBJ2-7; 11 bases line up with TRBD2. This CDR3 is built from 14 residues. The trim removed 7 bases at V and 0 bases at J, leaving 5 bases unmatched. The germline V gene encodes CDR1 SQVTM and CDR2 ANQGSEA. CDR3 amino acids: CSALTSGNSYEQYF. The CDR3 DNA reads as TGCAGCGCCCTGACTAGCGGGAACTCCTACGAGCAGTACTTC.

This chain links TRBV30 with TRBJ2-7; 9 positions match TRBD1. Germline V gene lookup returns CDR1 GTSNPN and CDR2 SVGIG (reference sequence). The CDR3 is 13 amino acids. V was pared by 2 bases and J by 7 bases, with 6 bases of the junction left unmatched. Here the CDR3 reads CAWSTQGAGEQYF. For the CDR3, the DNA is TGTGCCTGGAGTACACAGGGGGCGGGGGAGCAGTACTTC.

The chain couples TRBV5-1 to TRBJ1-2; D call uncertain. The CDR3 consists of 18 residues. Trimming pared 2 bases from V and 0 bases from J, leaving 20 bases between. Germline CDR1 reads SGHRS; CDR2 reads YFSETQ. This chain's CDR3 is CASSFSSAGMGTNYGYTF. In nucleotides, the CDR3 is TGCGCCAGCAGCTTTAGTAGTGCGGGGATGGGGACTAACTATGGCTACACCTTC.

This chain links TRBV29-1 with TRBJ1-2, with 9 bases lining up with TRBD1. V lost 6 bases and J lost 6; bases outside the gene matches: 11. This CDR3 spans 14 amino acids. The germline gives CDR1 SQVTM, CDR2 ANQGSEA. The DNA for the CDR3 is TGCAGCGTCCTGAGGGTACAGGGGGCGAATGGCTACACCTTC. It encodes CSVLRVQGANGYTF.

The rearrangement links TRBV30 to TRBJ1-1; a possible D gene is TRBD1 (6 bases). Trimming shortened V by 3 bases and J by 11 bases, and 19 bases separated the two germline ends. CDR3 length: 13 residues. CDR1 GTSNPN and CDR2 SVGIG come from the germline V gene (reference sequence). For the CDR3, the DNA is TGTGCCTGGAGCCCTCAAGGGGGGGGGCCGGCTTTCTTT. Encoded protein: CAWSPQGGGPAFF.

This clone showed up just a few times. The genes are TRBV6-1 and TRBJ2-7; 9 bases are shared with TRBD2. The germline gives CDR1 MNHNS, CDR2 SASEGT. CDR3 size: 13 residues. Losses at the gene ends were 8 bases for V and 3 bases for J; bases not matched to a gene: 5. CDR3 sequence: CASRTSANYEQYF. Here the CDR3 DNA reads TGTGCCAGCCGGACTAGCGCAAACTACGAGCAGTACTTC.

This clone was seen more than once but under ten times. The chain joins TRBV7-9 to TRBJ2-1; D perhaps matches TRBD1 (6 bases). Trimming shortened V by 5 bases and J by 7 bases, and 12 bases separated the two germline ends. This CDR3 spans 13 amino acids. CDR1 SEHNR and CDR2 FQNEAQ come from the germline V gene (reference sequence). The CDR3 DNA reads TGTGCCAGCAGCGGAGGTAGGGGGAATGAGCAGTTCTTC. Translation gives CASSGGRGNEQFF.

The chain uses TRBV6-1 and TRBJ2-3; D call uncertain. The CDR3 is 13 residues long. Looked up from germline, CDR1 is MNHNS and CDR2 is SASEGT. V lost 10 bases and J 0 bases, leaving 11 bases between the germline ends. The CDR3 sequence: CAIEITSTDTQYF. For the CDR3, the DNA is TGTGCCATAGAGATTACTAGCACAGATACGCAGTATTTT.

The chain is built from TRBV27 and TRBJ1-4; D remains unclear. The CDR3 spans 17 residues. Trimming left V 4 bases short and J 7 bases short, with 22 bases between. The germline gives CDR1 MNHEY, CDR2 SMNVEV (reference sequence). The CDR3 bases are TGTGCCAGCAGTTCCCTCATTTCGGCTCAGTGGGGTGAAAAACTGTTTTTT. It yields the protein CASSSLISAQWGEKLFF. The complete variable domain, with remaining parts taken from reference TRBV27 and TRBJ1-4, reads EAQVTQNPRYLITVTGKKLTVTCSQNMNHEYMSWYRQDPGLGLRQIYYSMNVEVTDKGDVPEGYKVSRKEKRNFPLILESPSPNQTSLYFCASSSLISAQWGEKLFFGSGTQLSVL.